This TCR beta chain was documented in a study of PD-L1 blockade in urothelial cancer. As for the study in general: Analyzed time points were 3 weeks (second dose) and 6 weeks after therapy began.

The time point is: pretreatment peripheral blood. TCRdb's table, derived via immunoSEQ multiplex PCR, lists solely in-frame clones and lacks some. The sample has 50,000 to 70,000 clones; 75% to 85% are singletons. The CDR3 has 15 amino acids. Germline trimming cut 1 base from V and 1 base from J; bases unmatched to any gene: 4. The V gene's germline CDR1 is GTSNPN and CDR2 SVGIG (reference sequence). The J gene is TRBJ2-3, the V gene TRBV30, with TRBD2 identical over 8 bases. This sequence was found in a man between 65 and 85 years old with urothelial cancer. The sample here was PBMCs, taken around atezolizumab (anti-PD-L1) treatment. CDR3 protein: CAWSGPLAGTDTQYF. DNA for the CDR3: TGTGCCTGGAGTGGTCCACTAGCGGGCACAGATACGCAGTATTTT.